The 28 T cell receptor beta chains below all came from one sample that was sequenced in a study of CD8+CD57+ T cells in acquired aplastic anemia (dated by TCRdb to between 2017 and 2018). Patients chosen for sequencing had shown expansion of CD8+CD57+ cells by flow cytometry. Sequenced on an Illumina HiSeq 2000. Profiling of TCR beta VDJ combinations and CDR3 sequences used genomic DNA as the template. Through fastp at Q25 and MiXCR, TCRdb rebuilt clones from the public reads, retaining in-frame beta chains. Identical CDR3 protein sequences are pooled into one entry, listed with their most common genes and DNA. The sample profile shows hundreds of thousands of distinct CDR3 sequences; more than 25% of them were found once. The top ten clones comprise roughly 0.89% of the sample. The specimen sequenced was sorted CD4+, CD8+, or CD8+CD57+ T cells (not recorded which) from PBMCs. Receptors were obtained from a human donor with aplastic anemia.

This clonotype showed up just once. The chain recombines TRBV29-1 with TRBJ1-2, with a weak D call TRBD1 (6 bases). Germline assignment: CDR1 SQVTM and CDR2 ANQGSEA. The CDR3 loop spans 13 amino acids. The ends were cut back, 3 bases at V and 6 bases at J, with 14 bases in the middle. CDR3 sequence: CSVDTGQWDGYTF. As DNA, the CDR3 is TGCAGCGTTGACACCGGACAGTGGGATGGCTACACCTTC.

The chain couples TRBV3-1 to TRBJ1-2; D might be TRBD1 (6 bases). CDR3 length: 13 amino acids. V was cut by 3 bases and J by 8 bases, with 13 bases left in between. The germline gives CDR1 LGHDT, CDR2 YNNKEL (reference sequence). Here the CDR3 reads CASSHRGAEGYTF. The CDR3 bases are TGTGCCAGCAGCCATCGGGGGGCCGAGGGCTACACCTTC.

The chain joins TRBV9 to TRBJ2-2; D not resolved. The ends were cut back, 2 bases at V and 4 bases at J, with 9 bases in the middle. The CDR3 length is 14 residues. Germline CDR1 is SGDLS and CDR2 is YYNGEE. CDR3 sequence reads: CASSVRLGTGELFF. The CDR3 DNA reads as TGTGCCAGCAGCGTTCGGTTAGGCACCGGGGAGCTGTTTTTT.

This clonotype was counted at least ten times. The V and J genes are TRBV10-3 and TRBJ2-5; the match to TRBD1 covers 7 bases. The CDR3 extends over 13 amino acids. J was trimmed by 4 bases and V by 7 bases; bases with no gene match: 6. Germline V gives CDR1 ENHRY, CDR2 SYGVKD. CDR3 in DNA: TGTGCCATCAAGAGCGCAGGGGGAGAGACCCAGTACTTC. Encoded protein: CAIKSAGGETQYF.

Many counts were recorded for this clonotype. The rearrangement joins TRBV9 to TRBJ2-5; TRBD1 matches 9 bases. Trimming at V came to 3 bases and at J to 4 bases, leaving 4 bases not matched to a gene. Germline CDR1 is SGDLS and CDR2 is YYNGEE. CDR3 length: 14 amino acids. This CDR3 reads CASSETGGVETQYF. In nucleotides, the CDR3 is TGTGCCAGCAGCGAGACAGGGGGGGTAGAGACCCAGTACTTC.

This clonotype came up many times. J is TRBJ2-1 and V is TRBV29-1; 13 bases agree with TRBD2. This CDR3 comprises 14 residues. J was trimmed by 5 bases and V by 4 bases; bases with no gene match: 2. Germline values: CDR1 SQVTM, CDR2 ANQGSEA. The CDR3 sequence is CSVVGTSGNNEQFF. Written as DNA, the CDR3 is TGCAGCGTTGTTGGGACTAGCGGGAACAATGAGCAGTTCTTC.

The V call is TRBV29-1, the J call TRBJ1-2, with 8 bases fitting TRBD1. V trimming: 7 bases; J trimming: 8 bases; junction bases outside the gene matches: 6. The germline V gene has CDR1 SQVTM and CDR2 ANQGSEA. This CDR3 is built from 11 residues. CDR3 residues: CSAGQGEGYTF. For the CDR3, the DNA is TGCAGCGCTGGACAGGGAGAAGGCTACACCTTC.

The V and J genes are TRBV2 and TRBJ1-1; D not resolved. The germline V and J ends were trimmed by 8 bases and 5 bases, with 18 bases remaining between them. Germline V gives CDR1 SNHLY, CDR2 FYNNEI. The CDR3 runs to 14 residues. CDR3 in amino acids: CASSPGWGTTEAFF. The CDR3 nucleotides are TGTGCCAGCTCACCGGGGTGGGGTACGACTGAAGCTTTCTTT.

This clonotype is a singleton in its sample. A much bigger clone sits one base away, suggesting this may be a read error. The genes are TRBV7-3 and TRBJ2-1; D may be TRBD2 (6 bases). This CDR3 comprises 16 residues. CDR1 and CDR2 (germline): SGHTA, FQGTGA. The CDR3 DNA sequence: TGTGCCAGCAGATCTACCGGGAGCCTCTCCAACAATGAGCAGTTCTTC. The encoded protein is CASRSTGSLSNNEQFF.

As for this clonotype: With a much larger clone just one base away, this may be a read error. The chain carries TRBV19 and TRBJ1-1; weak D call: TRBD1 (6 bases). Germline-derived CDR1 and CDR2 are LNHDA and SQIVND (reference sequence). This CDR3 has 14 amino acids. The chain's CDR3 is CASVRLSRGTDAFF. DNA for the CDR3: TGTGCCAGTGTTAGGTTGTCGAGGGGGACTGACGCTTTCTTT.

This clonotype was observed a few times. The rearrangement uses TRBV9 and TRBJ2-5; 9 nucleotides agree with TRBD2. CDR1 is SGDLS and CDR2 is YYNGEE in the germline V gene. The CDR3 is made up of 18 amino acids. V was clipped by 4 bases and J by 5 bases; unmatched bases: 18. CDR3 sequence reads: CASSLGSLIAGDSETQYF. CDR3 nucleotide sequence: TGTGCCAGCAGCTTAGGTTCCCTGATAGCGGGAGATTCGGAGACCCAGTACTTC. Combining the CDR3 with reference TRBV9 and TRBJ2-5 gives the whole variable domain DSGVTQTPKHLITATGQRVTLRCSPRSGDLSVYWYQQSLDQGLQFLIQYYNGEERAKGNILERFSAQQFPDLHSELNLSSLELGDSALYFCASSLGSLIAGDSETQYFGPGTRLLVL.

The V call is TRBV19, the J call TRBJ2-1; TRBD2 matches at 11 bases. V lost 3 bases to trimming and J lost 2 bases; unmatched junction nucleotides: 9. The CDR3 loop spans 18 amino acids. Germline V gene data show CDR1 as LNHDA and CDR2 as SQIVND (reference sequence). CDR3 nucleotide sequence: TGTGCCAGTAGTATCGAGGGACTAGCGGTAACCACCTACAATGAGCAGTTCTTC. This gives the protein CASSIEGLAVTTYNEQFF.

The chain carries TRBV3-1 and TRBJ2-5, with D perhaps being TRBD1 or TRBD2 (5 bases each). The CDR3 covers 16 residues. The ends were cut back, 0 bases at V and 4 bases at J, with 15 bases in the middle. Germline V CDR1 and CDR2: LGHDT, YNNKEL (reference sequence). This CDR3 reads CASSQEGSRGRETQYF. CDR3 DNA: TGTGCCAGCAGCCAAGAAGGGTCTAGGGGACGAGAGACCCAGTACTTC.

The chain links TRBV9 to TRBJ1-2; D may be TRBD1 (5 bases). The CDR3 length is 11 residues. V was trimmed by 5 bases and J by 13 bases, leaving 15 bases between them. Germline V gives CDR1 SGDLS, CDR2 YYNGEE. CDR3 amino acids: CASRGLGGITF. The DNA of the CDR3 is TGTGCCAGCAGGGGATTGGGGGGGATCACCTTC.

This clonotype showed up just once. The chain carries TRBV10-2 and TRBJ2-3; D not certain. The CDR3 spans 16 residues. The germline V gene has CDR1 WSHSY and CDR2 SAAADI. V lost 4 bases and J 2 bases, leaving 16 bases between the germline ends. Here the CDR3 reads CASSGGYLSDTDTQYF. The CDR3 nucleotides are TGCGCCAGCAGTGGTGGCTACCTTTCCGACACAGATACGCAGTATTTT.

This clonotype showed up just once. The CDR3 spells CASRAENNEQFF. CDR3 DNA: TGTGCCAGTCGGGCGGAGAACAATGAGCAGTTCTTC. J is TRBJ2-1 and V is TRBV19; D ambiguous. V gave up 8 bases and J gave up 5 bases, with 10 bases separating them. In germline, CDR1 is LNHDA, CDR2 SQIVND (reference sequence). The CDR3 totals 12 residues.

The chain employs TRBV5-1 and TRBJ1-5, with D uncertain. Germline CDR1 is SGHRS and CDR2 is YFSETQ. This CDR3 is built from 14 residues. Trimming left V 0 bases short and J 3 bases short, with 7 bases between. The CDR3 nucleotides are TGCGCCAGCAGCTTGGAGCACCCCAATCAGCCCCAGCATTTT. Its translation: CASSLEHPNQPQHF.

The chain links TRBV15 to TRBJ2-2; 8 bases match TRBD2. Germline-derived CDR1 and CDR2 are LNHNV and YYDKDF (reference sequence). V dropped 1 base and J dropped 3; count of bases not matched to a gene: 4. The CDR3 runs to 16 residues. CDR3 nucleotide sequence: TGTGCCACCAGCAGAGGTACTAGCGGTTACACCGGGGAGCTGTTTTTT. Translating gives CATSRGTSGYTGELFF.

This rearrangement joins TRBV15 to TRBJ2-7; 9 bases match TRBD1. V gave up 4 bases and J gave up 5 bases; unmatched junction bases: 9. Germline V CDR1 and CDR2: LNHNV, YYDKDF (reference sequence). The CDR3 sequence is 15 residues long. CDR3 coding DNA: TGTGCCACCAGCAAAGATGGACAGGGGTTAAACGAGCAGTACTTC. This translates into CATSKDGQGLNEQYF.

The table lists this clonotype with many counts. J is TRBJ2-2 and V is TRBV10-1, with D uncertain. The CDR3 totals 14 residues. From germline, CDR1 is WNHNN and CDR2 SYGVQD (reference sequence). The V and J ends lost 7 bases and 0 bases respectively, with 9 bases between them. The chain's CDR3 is CASKGSTNTGELFF. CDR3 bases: TGCGCCAGCAAGGGTTCCACGAACACCGGGGAGCTGTTTTTT.

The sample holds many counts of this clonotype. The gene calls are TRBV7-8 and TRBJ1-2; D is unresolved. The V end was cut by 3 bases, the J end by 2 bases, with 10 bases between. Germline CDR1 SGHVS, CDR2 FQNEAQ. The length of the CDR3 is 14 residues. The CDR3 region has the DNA TGTGCCAGCAGCTTCCTCAGTTCAAACTATGGCTACACCTTC. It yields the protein CASSFLSSNYGYTF. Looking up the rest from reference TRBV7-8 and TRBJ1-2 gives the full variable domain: GAGVSQSPRYKVAKRGQDVALRCDPISGHVSLFWYQQALGQGPEFLTYFQNEAQLDKSGLPSDRFFAERPEGSVSTLKIQRTQQEDSAVYLCASSFLSSNYGYTFGSGTRLTVV.

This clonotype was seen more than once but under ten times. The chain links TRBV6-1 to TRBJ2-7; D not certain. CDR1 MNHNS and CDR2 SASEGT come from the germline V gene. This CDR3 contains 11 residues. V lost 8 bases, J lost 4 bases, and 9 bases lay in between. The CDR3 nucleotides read TGTGCCAGCGATTCCCGGTACGAGCAGTACTTC. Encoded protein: CASDSRYEQYF.

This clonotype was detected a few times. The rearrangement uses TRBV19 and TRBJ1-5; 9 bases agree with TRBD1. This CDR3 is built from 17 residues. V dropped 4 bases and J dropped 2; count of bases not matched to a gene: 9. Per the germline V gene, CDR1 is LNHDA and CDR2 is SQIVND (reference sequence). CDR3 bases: TGTGCCAGTAGTACCACTTGGGACAGGGATGGCAATCAGCCCCAGCATTTT. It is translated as CASSTTWDRDGNQPQHF.

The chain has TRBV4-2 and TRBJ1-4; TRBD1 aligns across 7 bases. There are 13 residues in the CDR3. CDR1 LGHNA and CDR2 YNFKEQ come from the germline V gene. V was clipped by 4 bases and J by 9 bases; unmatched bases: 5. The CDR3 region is CASSPVDRQKLFF. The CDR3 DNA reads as TGTGCCAGCAGCCCCGTGGACAGGCAAAAACTGTTTTTT.

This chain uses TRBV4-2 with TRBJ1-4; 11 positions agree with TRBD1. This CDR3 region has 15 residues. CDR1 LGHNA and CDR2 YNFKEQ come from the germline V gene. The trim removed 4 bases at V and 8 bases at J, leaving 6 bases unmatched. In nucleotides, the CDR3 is TGTGCCAGCAGCCTCCGGACAGGGGGCCAGGAAAAACTGTTTTTT. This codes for CASSLRTGGQEKLFF.

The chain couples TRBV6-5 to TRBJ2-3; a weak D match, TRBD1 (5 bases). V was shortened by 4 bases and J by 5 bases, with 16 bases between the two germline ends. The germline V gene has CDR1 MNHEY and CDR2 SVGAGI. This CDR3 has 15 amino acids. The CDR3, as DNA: TGTGCCAGCAGTTTCTTCCTGGGGCCGGGAGATACGCAGTATTTT. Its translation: CASSFFLGPGDTQYF.

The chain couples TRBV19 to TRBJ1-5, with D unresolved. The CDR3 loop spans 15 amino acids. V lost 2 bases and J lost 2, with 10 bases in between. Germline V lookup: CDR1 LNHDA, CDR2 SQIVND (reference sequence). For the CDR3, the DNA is TGTGCCAGTAGTATAATAACAGCCGGCAATCAGCCCCAGCATTTT. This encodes CASSIITAGNQPQHF.

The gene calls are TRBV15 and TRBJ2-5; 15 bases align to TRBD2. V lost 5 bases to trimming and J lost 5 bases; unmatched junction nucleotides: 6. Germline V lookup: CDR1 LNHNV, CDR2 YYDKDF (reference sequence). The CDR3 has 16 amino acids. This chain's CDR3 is CATSWTSGRAMETQYF. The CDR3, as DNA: TGTGCCACCAGCTGGACTAGCGGGAGGGCGATGGAGACCCAGTACTTC.